This passage covers 22 T cell receptor beta chains from one sample sequenced in a study of monozygotic twins with inflammatory bowel disease. From the 5' RACE reads, TCRdb lists one entry per CDR3 protein and no DNA. The sample data list 330,000 or so distinct CDR3 sequences. The sequenced material came from blood. Source of these receptors: a human donor with ulcerative colitis or Crohn's disease, or a healthy co-twin of an affected twin (not recorded which).

This chain connects TRBV12-3 or TRBV12-4 to TRBJ1-6; TCRdb picks TRBD1, but there is no DNA to check that call. The CDR3 runs to 13 residues. The CDR3 loop is CASSPGQGIALHF.

This chain links TRBV20-1 with TRBJ2-3; TCRdb's D call of TRBD1 is untestable without DNA. This CDR3 region has 17 residues. Looked up from germline, CDR1 is DFQATT and CDR2 is SNEGSKA (reference sequence). The CDR3 protein is CSASRLPGTPSTDTQYF.

The chain is built from TRBV10-3 and TRBJ2-7. The CDR3 extends over 12 amino acids. The V gene's germline CDR1 is ENHRY and CDR2 SYGVKD. CDR3 protein: CAISELTSEQYF.

The chain combines TRBV5-1 with TRBJ2-7; TCRdb's D call of TRBD2 is untestable without DNA. This CDR3 has 17 residues. Germline values: CDR1 SGHRS, CDR2 YFSETQ. The CDR3 is CASSATSGGARSYEQYF.

The J gene is TRBJ2-5, the V gene TRBV19. Looked up from germline, CDR1 is LNHDA and CDR2 is SQIVND (reference sequence). This CDR3 has 16 amino acids. CDR3 loop: CASSVTQWTDQETQYF. The full variable domain, rest sourced from reference TRBV19 and TRBJ2-5, is DGGITQSPKYLFRKEGQNVTLSCEQNLNHDAMYWYRQDPGQGLRLIYYSQIVNDFQKGDIAEGYSVSREKKESFPLTVTSAQKNPTAFYLCASSVTQWTDQETQYFGPGTRLLVL.

The chain recombines TRBV6-1 with TRBJ2-3. The CDR3 is made up of 14 amino acids. Germline loops: CDR1 MNHNS, CDR2 SASEGT. CDR3 in amino acids: CASRQYSSTDTQYF.

The chain joins TRBV11-2 to TRBJ1-1; TCRdb reports TRBD1, a call that lacks DNA to check it against. Germline lookup yields CDR1 SGHAT and CDR2 FQNNGV. The CDR3 is 16 residues long. The CDR3 is CASSLGRAELNTEAFF.

This chain links TRBV30 with TRBJ2-1; the TCRdb D gene call, TRBD2, has no DNA to confirm it. CDR3 length equals 16 residues. Germline V CDR1 and CDR2: GTSNPN, SVGIG (reference sequence). This CDR3 is CAWSIQGAGRYNEQFF. Based on the CDR3 plus reference TRBV30 and TRBJ2-1, the full variable domain is SQTIHQWPATLVQPVGSPLSLECTVEGTSNPNLYWYRQAAGRGLQLLFYSVGIGQISSEVPQNLSASRPQDRQFILSSKKLLLSDSGFYLCAWSIQGAGRYNEQFFGPGTRLTVL.

The CDR3 is CASRPTGVSGETGELFF. This chain links TRBV7-9 with TRBJ2-2; as DNA is missing, the TRBD1 call by TCRdb cannot be tested. The CDR3 covers 17 residues. Germline CDR1 reads SEHNR; CDR2 reads FQNEAQ (reference sequence).

The chain carries TRBV28 and TRBJ2-7; the D gene TCRdb calls, TRBD2, cannot be checked with no DNA. Germline CDR1 and CDR2: MDHEN and SYDVKM. The CDR3 extends over 15 amino acids. The CDR3 is CASMSLAGGHYEQYF.

This chain connects TRBV6-2 or TRBV6-3 to TRBJ2-7; TCRdb picks TRBD2, but there is no DNA to check that call. The CDR3 extends over 13 amino acids. Germline values: CDR1 MNHEY, CDR2 SVGEGT. This CDR3 reads CASRNGLAFEQYF.

The chain joins TRBV29-1 to TRBJ2-1; the TRBD1 assignment by TCRdb is unverifiable without DNA. This CDR3 has 14 amino acids. Germline loops: CDR1 SQVTM, CDR2 ANQGSEA. This CDR3 reads CSVHTGGGYNEQFF.

The chain has TRBV18 and TRBJ2-7; the D call from TCRdb, TRBD2, cannot be confirmed without DNA. Germline loops: CDR1 KGHSH, CDR2 LQKENI. This CDR3 has 16 amino acids. CDR3 amino acids: CASSPPARALSYEQYF. Supplemented by reference TRBV18 and TRBJ2-7, the full variable domain reads NAGVMQNPRHLVRRRGQEARLRCSPMKGHSHVYWYRQLPEEGLKFMVYLQKENIIDESGMPKERFSAEFPKEGPSILRIQQVVRGDSAAYFCASSPPARALSYEQYFGPGTRLTVT.

The rearrangement uses TRBV20-1 and TRBJ1-2. Looked up from germline, CDR1 is DFQATT and CDR2 is SNEGSKA (reference sequence). The CDR3 covers 14 residues. The CDR3 sequence: CSARDPGGYYGYTF.

The chain carries TRBV3-1 and TRBJ2-1; the TRBD1 assignment by TCRdb is unverifiable without DNA. This CDR3 contains 15 residues. Germline loops: CDR1 LGHDT, CDR2 YNNKEL (reference sequence). CDR3: CASSQVSGDYNEQFF.

The chain carries TRBV5-6 and TRBJ2-2; TCRdb outputs TRBD1, but without DNA this stays unchecked. There are 15 residues in the CDR3. Per the germline V gene, CDR1 is SGHDT and CDR2 is YYEEEE. The CDR3 spells CASSFGTGFSGELFF.

The J gene is TRBJ1-2, the V gene TRBV10-3; checking the TCRdb D call of TRBD1 is not possible without DNA. The CDR3 extends over 13 amino acids. The germline CDR1 and CDR2 sequences are ENHRY and SYGVKD. Here the CDR3 reads CAISESWGNGYTF.

This chain joins TRBV19 and TRBJ1-5; without DNA, the TCRdb call of TRBD1 cannot be checked. Germline V gives CDR1 LNHDA, CDR2 SQIVND (reference sequence). This CDR3 contains 16 residues. The chain's CDR3 is CASNDRGDLSNQPQHF.

V usage is TRBV2 and J usage is TRBJ2-2; the TCRdb D gene call, TRBD2, has no DNA to confirm it. The CDR3 totals 15 residues. Germline assignment: CDR1 SNHLY and CDR2 FYNNEI. The CDR3 loop is CASRTGTRSSGELFF. The variable domain in full, completed from reference TRBV2 and TRBJ2-2, reads EPEVTQTPSHQVTQMGQEVILRCVPISNHLYFYWYRQILGQKVEFLVSFYNNEISEKSEIFDDQFSVERPDGSNFTLKIRSTKLEDSAMYFCASRTGTRSSGELFFGEGSRLTVL.

The chain links TRBV5-1 to TRBJ2-7. Germline V gives CDR1 SGHRS, CDR2 YFSETQ. The CDR3 is made up of 14 amino acids. The CDR3 spells CAGSLDWTAYEQYF.

This chain links TRBV30 with TRBJ2-1; the D call from TCRdb, TRBD2, cannot be confirmed without DNA. CDR1 GTSNPN and CDR2 SVGIG come from the germline V gene (reference sequence). The CDR3 totals 14 residues. The CDR3 is CAWSAVGGRNEQFF.

The chain uses TRBV20-1 and TRBJ1-6; the TRBD1 assignment by TCRdb is unverifiable without DNA. Looked up from germline, CDR1 is DFQATT and CDR2 is SNEGSKA (reference sequence). The CDR3 totals 13 residues. This chain's CDR3 is CSARDGGISPLHF.